A selection of T cell receptor beta chains follows, all from one sample in a study of response to subunit inactivated influenza vaccine. TCRdb called the RT-PCR reads again in MiXCR, with one record for every CDR3 protein. The table lists 150,000 to 200,000 distinct CDR3 sequences, over 8.5% of them singletons. The sample was CD8+ T cells sorted from PBMCs, taken around 25 months after vaccination. The receptors originated from a man in his fifties or sixties who received an inactivated influenza vaccine. Both conserved end residues are trimmed from each CDR3.

j_call,v_call,cdr3_aa
TRBJ2-1,TRBV9,ASSVEGSGTYNEQF
TRBJ2-7,TRBV2,ASSEVYGSGKQY
TRBJ1-2,TRBV5-5,ASSLANSHPYT
TRBJ2-7,TRBV9,ASSVSGTGASYEQY
TRBJ1-5,TRBV28,ASSRNSNQPQH
TRBJ2-1,TRBV2,ASSEQGRYNEQF
TRBJ2-3,TRBV4-2,ASSQDQRGGVDTQY
TRBJ2-3,TRBV12-3/TRBV12-4,ASRLTSGSPDTQY
TRBJ2-7,TRBV7-9,ASSAGDSYEQY
TRBJ2-6,TRBV4-2,ASSQVGSGANVLT
TRBJ2-1,TRBV29-1,SVVGEVEQF
TRBJ2-7,TRBV11-2,ASSYTGTGAYEQY
TRBJ1-6,TRBV27,ASSCHPWGRSYNSPLH
TRBJ2-7,TRBV28,ASSFFGGSSYEQY
TRBJ2-7,TRBV28,ASRSLAGPYEQY
TRBJ2-7,TRBV6-5,ASSSSGYEQY
TRBJ2-5,TRBV12-5,ASGLVHKCSQETQY
TRBJ2-1,TRBV30,AWSVVGRANNEQF
TRBJ1-2,TRBV25-1,ASSDGPLQYGYT
TRBJ2-3,TRBV4-3,ASSQELAGIRSDTQY
TRBJ2-3,TRBV29-1,SVEGAGALNTQY
TRBJ2-7,TRBV6-2/TRBV6-3,ASSFSRGREQY
TRBJ2-1,TRBV2,ASEGLAGNEQF
TRBJ2-5,TRBV6-1,ASTQSRGETQY
TRBJ2-7,TRBV7-9,ASTYPGGTEYEQY
TRBJ2-2,TRBV24-1,ATSDFGQDTGELF
TRBJ1-5,TRBV4-2,ASSQDHRADQPQH
TRBJ2-3,TRBV28,ASSLPLAGADTQY
TRBJ2-5,TRBV11-1,ASSQPPQETQY
TRBJ2-3,TRBV9,ASSGGHQRVSGIGTDTQY
TRBJ2-1,TRBV5-6,ASSLASPEQF
TRBJ2-1,TRBV11-3,ASRLLAGGINEQF
TRBJ2-3,TRBV28,ASSLPAMGLAGATDTQY
TRBJ2-7,TRBV28,PSSSGTPYEQY
TRBJ1-1,TRBV11-3,ASSLGSGTEAF
TRBJ2-3,TRBV20-1,SAGGLAYNTDTQY
TRBJ2-5,TRBV12-3/TRBV12-4,ASSILGQDQETQY
TRBJ2-7,TRBV6-2/TRBV6-3,ASSITGTGRYYEQY
TRBJ2-7,TRBV13,ASSLAGSPYEQY
TRBJ2-1,TRBV4-1,ASRTSGGYSYNEQF